This is a list of T cell receptor beta chains from one sample in a study of CD8 T cells in ankylosing spondylitis. TCRdb itself ran the 5' RACE reads through MiXCR, one entry per CDR3 protein. The sample shows under 850,000 distinct CDR3 sequences, around 17% of them seen only once. The sample comprised blood, either unsorted or a sorted T cell fraction (not recorded which). The receptors shown here come from a male donor with ankylosing spondylitis. CDR3s include the opening cysteine and the closing phenylalanine or tryptophan. D genes are given only for firm matches. Rows may omit the clone size; those that give it use once, few, many or a size class.

TRBV5-1	-	TRBJ2-1	-	TGCGCCAGCGGATCGGGGGCTGGATACAATGAGCAGTTCTTC	CASGSGAGYNEQFF
TRBV18	-	TRBJ2-7	few	TGTGCCAGCTCACCACCGGGGGGCCAGCGCCGCTACGAGCAGTACTTC	CASSPPGGQRRYEQYF
TRBV12-3/TRBV12-4	-	TRBJ1-2	-	TGTGCCAGCAGTTTAGATTTAGGAGGGGTACAAAACTATGGCTACACCTTC	CASSLDLGGVQNYGYTF
TRBV5-1	-	TRBJ2-1	few	TGCGCCAGCAGCTTCGACCAAAATGAGCAGTTCTTC	CASSFDQNEQFF
TRBV6-1	TRBD2	TRBJ2-5	many	TGTGCCAGCCGGCCTCGGACTAGCGGGGAGACCCAGTACTTC	CASRPRTSGETQYF
TRBV13	TRBD2	TRBJ2-7	-	TGTGCCAGCAGCGGGTCGGGTACCCCGACCTCTAGCGGGATCGGGTCCTACGAGCAGTACTTC	CASSGSGTPTSSGIGSYEQYF
TRBV4-3	TRBD1	TRBJ2-3	many	TGCGCCAGCAGCCAACGTTACACAGGGGAGAGCACAGATACGCAGTATTTT	CASSQRYTGESTDTQYF
TRBV4-3	-	TRBJ1-1	-	TGCGCCAGCAGCCAAGATTTAAGCAGGGCGAAAGCTTTCTTT	CASSQDLSRAKAFF
TRBV5-1	-	TRBJ2-2	-	TGCGCCAGCAGCTTGGGGAATAATTACGACAGCACCGGGGAGCTGTTTTTT	CASSLGNNYDSTGELFF
TRBV29-1	-	TRBJ1-1	few	TGCAGCGTTGAACCTCTGGGGGTTACGAATACTGAAGCTTTCTTT	CSVEPLGVTNTEAFF
TRBV4-1	TRBD1	TRBJ2-1	few	TGCGCCAGCAGCCCGTCCGGGACAGGGATCAATGAGCAGTTCTTC	CASSPSGTGINEQFF
TRBV6-1	-	TRBJ1-1	few	TGTGCCAGCAGCCAGGGGAATTTGGGCACTGAAGCTTTCTTT	CASSQGNLGTEAFF
TRBV28	-	TRBJ1-2	-	TGTGCCAGCACCTCGACCTATGGCTACACCTTC	CASTSTYGYTF
TRBV7-8	TRBD1	TRBJ2-7	-	TGTGCCAGCAGCCCACGGACAGGCCGCTCCTACGAGCAGTACTTC	CASSPRTGRSYEQYF
TRBV5-1	-	TRBJ2-3	-	TGCGCCAGCAGCTTAATAGGCGGGGAAGCAGATACGCAGTATTTT	CASSLIGGEADTQYF
TRBV5-1	-	TRBJ2-4	few	TGCGCCAGAGGAGTAGCCAAAAACATTCAGTACTTC	CARGVAKNIQYF
TRBV7-9	TRBD1	TRBJ1-1	once	TGTGCCAGCAGCTCCGGGACAGGGGTGGGCACTGAAGCTTTCTTT	CASSSGTGVGTEAFF
TRBV5-1	TRBD1	TRBJ2-7	few	TGCGCCAGCAGCTCCGGGGACAGGACCTACGAGCAGTACTTC	CASSSGDRTYEQYF
TRBV20-1	-	TRBJ2-3	few	TGCAGTGCTAGAGGACTAGGTTACACAGATACGCAGTATTTT	CSARGLGYTDTQYF
TRBV10-3	-	TRBJ2-5	few	TGTGCCACCGGACTACCCAACCAAGAGACCCAGTACTTC	CATGLPNQETQYF
TRBV12-3/TRBV12-4	-	TRBJ1-3	-	TGTGCCAGCAGTTTAGGGGGCTTTGGAAACACCATATATTTT	CASSLGGFGNTIYF
TRBV9	-	TRBJ1-3	few	TGTGCCAGCAGCGGCGGGGTGGGCACCATATATTTT	CASSGGVGTIYF
TRBV6-1	-	TRBJ2-4	-	TGTGCCAGCTGGGAGGCCCGGCTAGCCAAAAACATTCAGTACTTC	CASWEARLAKNIQYF
TRBV12-3/TRBV12-4	-	TRBJ1-1	-	TGTGCCAGCGCCCGGGGGGAGTCTGAAGCTTTCTTT	CASARGESEAFF
TRBV3-1	TRBD2	TRBJ2-1	-	TGTGCCAGCAGCAAGGGACTAGCGAGTAAGGAGCAGTTCTTC	CASSKGLASKEQFF
TRBV5-6	TRBD1	TRBJ2-7	-	TGTGCCAGCAGCTTGCGTCGGACAGGGGCGCAGTACTTC	CASSLRRTGAQYF
TRBV6-1	-	TRBJ2-1	-	TGTGCCAGCAGTCAAACGTCGAGAATCTCCTACAATGAGCAGTTCTTC	CASSQTSRISYNEQFF
TRBV9	TRBD2	TRBJ2-1	-	TGTGCCAGCAGCGTAGCTGGTGGTGGGAGGGTGGCGGATGAGCAGTTCTTC	CASSVAGGGRVADEQFF
TRBV5-1	-	TRBJ2-7	-	TGCGCCAGCAGCTTAAACGCACCCGGGACACCATCCTACGAGCAGTACTTC	CASSLNAPGTPSYEQYF
TRBV12-3/TRBV12-4	TRBD1	TRBJ2-7	few	TGTGCCAGCAGCTTTTTCTGGACAGGGACCTACGAGCAGTACTTC	CASSFFWTGTYEQYF
TRBV15	-	TRBJ1-5	many	TGTGCCACCAGCAGAGATCGGGGTCAGCCCCAGCATTTT	CATSRDRGQPQHF
TRBV9	-	TRBJ1-3	few	TGTGCCAGCAGCGTAGAGGAGACAAGAAACACCATATATTTT	CASSVEETRNTIYF
TRBV5-1	-	TRBJ2-5	-	TGCGCCAGCAGCTTGGGGGACACCCAAGAGACCCAGTACTTC	CASSLGDTQETQYF
TRBV6-2/TRBV6-3	-	TRBJ1-2	-	TGTGCCAGCAGTGAGGTGCCCGGACTCTATGGCTACACCTTC	CASSEVPGLYGYTF
TRBV5-1	-	TRBJ1-1	-	TGCGCCAGCAGCCCCGGGGGAGAAGGTAACACTGAAGCTTTCTTT	CASSPGGEGNTEAFF
TRBV6-5	TRBD2	TRBJ2-1	few	TGTGCCAGCAGTTACTCTGGCGGGACTAGCGGAACCTACAATGAGCAGTTCTTC	CASSYSGGTSGTYNEQFF
TRBV6-5	-	TRBJ1-6	-	TGTGCCAGCAGTTACTCCGGACCACCCAATTCACCCCTCCACTTT	CASSYSGPPNSPLHF
TRBV27	-	TRBJ1-6	-	TGTGCCAGCAGTTTATCGTGGGGTTCCTATAATTCACCCCTCCACTTT	CASSLSWGSYNSPLHF
TRBV7-2	-	TRBJ2-7	few	TGTGCCAGCAGCTCGTCTGCAGCGGGTGCGACCTACGAGCAGTACTTC	CASSSSAAGATYEQYF
TRBV7-9	TRBD2	TRBJ2-2	-	TGTGCCAGCAGCGGGCTAGCGGGCACCGGGGAGCTGTTTTTT	CASSGLAGTGELFF
TRBV11-2	-	TRBJ1-5	few	TGTGCCAGCAGCTTAGGAGCGTTTACTTGGAGGGACGGCAATCAGCCCCAGCATTTT	CASSLGAFTWRDGNQPQHF
TRBV20-1	TRBD2	TRBJ2-1	-	TGCAGTGCTAGGAGCCTAGCGGGGGGAAGGGAGCAGTTCTTC	CSARSLAGGREQFF
TRBV6-2/TRBV6-3	TRBD2	TRBJ2-5	-	TGTGCCAGCAGTCCAACTAGCGGGAGAGAGACCCAGTACTTC	CASSPTSGRETQYF
TRBV12-3/TRBV12-4	TRBD1	TRBJ2-1	-	TGTGCCAGCTTCCCCGGGACAGAGCCTTACAATGAGCAGTTCTTC	CASFPGTEPYNEQFF
TRBV6-2/TRBV6-3	TRBD1	TRBJ1-2	many	TGTGCCAGCAGGACAGGGGGCGATCAAGGCTACACCTTC	CASRTGGDQGYTF
TRBV14	-	TRBJ2-7	-	TGTGCCAGCAGCCAGGACACCACGGCCTACGAGCAGTACTTC	CASSQDTTAYEQYF
TRBV12-3/TRBV12-4	-	TRBJ1-2	few	TGTGCCAGCAGTTTCTCCCGGGAAATGTATGGCTACACCTTC	CASSFSREMYGYTF
TRBV5-6	-	TRBJ2-3	-	TGTGCCAGCAGCTTGGCCTCAGGGTGGTCAGATACGCAGTATTTT	CASSLASGWSDTQYF
TRBV9	-	TRBJ2-7	few	TGTGCCAGCAGCGTTGCGGACAGCCCCTACGAGCAGTACTTC	CASSVADSPYEQYF
TRBV19	TRBD1	TRBJ2-1	-	TGTGCCAGTAGTATTCGACAGGGGTACAATGAGCAGTTCTTC	CASSIRQGYNEQFF
TRBV20-1	-	TRBJ1-1	-	TGCAGTGCTAGAGAAGGGACACTGAACACTGAAGTTTTCTTT	CSAREGTLNTEVFF
TRBV12-3/TRBV12-4	-	TRBJ2-5	few	TGTGCCAGCGGCCAGGGACTCGACGAAGAGACCCAGTACTTC	CASGQGLDEETQYF
TRBV4-1	-	TRBJ1-1	-	TGCGCCAGCAGCGAAATGGACAGGAACACTGAAGCTTTCTTT	CASSEMDRNTEAFF
TRBV20-1	-	TRBJ2-5	-	TGCAGTGCTGATCCCCTGGGACGGGGGGCGTGGGAGACCCAGTACTTC	CSADPLGRGAWETQYF